Below, 13 T cell receptor beta chains from the same sample are listed, as sequenced in a study of T-cell memory formation after mild COVID-19. TCRdb fed the 5' RACE reads into MiXCR, producing one record per CDR3 protein. The sample contains some 330,000 distinct CDR3 sequences, 20% to 25% of which appear only once. Material: PBMCs or a T cell subset sorted from them (not recorded which). These receptors were obtained from an adult woman who had mild COVID-19 (a few samples of this study predate the infection). Cell type and time point are not known.

This clonotype was counted only a few times. The V and J genes are TRBV3-1 and TRBJ2-5; TRBD2 agrees at 7 bases. The CDR3 covers 16 residues. The junction had 8 bases not matched to a gene; V was cut back by 2 bases and J by 2 bases. Germline V gene sequence: CDR1 LGHDT, CDR2 YNNKEL (reference sequence). The CDR3 bases are TGTGCCAGCAGCCAACTGTTTCGCGGGGGTCAAGAGACCCAGTACTTC. This encodes CASSQLFRGGQETQYF.

This clonotype was recorded a few times. This chain joins TRBV5-6 and TRBJ2-5, with TRBD2 matching over 7 bases. This CDR3 region has 15 residues. Germline CDR1 is SGHDT and CDR2 is YYEEEE. The V gene end was trimmed by 2 bases and the J gene end by 7 bases; junction bases not matched to a gene: 11. CDR3 DNA: TGTGCCAGCAGCTTAACCCTCGGAGGGAGGGGGACCCAGTACTTC. Amino acid sequence: CASSLTLGGRGTQYF. The variable domain in full, completed from reference TRBV5-6 and TRBJ2-5, reads DAGVTQSPTHLIKTRGQQVTLRCSPKSGHDTVSWYQQALGQGPQFIFQYYEEEERQRGNFPDRFSGHQFPNYSSELNVNALLLGDSALYLCASSLTLGGRGTQYFGPGTRLLVL.

This clonotype was detected only a few times. The chain joins TRBV2 to TRBJ2-7, with TRBD2 as a possible D gene (6 bases). Looked up from germline, CDR1 is SNHLY and CDR2 is FYNNEI. V shed 2 bases and J shed 5 bases, with 16 bases lying between them. The CDR3 covers 15 residues. This CDR3 reads CASSEKLASNHEQYF. In nucleotides, the CDR3 is TGTGCCAGCAGTGAAAAACTAGCATCGAACCACGAGCAGTACTTC.

This clonotype was picked up a small number of times. V gene TRBV7-9 combines with J gene TRBJ2-2, with no clear D. The ends were cut back, 0 bases at V and 1 base at J, with 6 bases in the middle. There are 15 residues in the CDR3. From germline, CDR1 is SEHNR and CDR2 FQNEAQ (reference sequence). The CDR3 region has the DNA TGTGCCAGCAGCTTAGCCTTAGGGAACACCGGGGAGCTGTTTTTT. This translates into CASSLALGNTGELFF.

This clonotype was seen only a few times. The chain carries TRBV7-9 and TRBJ2-1; 11 bases match TRBD2. The CDR3 loop spans 13 amino acids. Trimming took 11 bases from V and 5 from J; bases not matched to a gene: 5. Germline CDR1 SEHNR, CDR2 FQNEAQ (reference sequence). The DNA of the CDR3 is TGTGCCGGTGGGACTAGCGGCAACAATGAGCAGTTCTTC. Its protein product is CAGGTSGNNEQFF.

The table lists this clonotype with many counts. The J gene is TRBJ2-3, the V gene TRBV12-3 or TRBV12-4; D is perhaps TRBD2 (6 bases). V lost 7 bases, J lost 4 bases, and 18 bases lay in between. CDR3 length equals 15 residues. The CDR3 coding sequence is TGTGCCAGCACCCCGGGGGTTGGCTCCGCAGATACGCAGTATTTT. Amino acid sequence: CASTPGVGSADTQYF.

The gene calls are TRBV18 and TRBJ2-7; tentatively, D is TRBD1 (6 bases). This CDR3 is 14 amino acids long. The V end lost 2 bases, the J end lost 5 bases, and 13 bases lay between the germline ends. Germline V gene lookup returns CDR1 KGHSH and CDR2 LQKENI. Written as DNA, the CDR3 is TGTGCCAGCTCACCATCGGCAGGGGAGCACGAGCAGTACTTC. Translating it yields CASSPSAGEHEQYF.

This sequence joins TRBV27 and TRBJ2-5, with unresolved D. Trimming removed 2 bases from V and 5 bases from J, with 15 bases in between. Germline CDR1 is MNHEY and CDR2 is SMNVEV (reference sequence). The CDR3 covers 15 residues. The DNA of the CDR3 is TGTGCCAGCAGTTTAGGTCTGGGGTGGATTGAGACCCAGTACTTC. Translation gives CASSLGLGWIETQYF.

The chain couples TRBV10-3 to TRBJ2-7; D unresolved. Looked up from germline, CDR1 is ENHRY and CDR2 is SYGVKD. The V and J ends lost 4 bases and 2 bases respectively, with 9 bases between them. The CDR3 loop spans 13 amino acids. CDR3 in DNA: TGTGCCATCAGTGGTACAGATACCTACGAGCAGTACTTC. Translating gives CAISGTDTYEQYF.

This clonotype was detected only a few times. The chain is built from TRBV5-1 and TRBJ2-1; TRBD1 aligns across 9 bases. Germline CDR1 is SGHRS and CDR2 is YFSETQ. The CDR3 spans 15 residues. V trimming: 4 bases; J trimming: 6 bases; junction bases outside the gene matches: 8. CDR3 nucleotide sequence: TGCGCCAGCAGCCCTGGGACAGGGTGGTCCAATGAGCAGTTCTTC. As protein: CASSPGTGWSNEQFF.

The V gene is TRBV30, the J gene TRBJ1-5; D unclear. The germline V and J ends were trimmed by 0 bases and 3 bases, with 6 bases remaining between them. Germline CDR1 GTSNPN, CDR2 SVGIG (reference sequence). This CDR3 has 13 residues. In DNA, the CDR3 is TGTGCCTGGAGTGTACAGACCAATCAGCCCCAGCATTTT. Residues: CAWSVQTNQPQHF. Drawing the rest from reference TRBV30 and TRBJ1-5, the complete variable domain is SQTIHQWPATLVQPVGSPLSLECTVEGTSNPNLYWYRQAAGRGLQLLFYSVGIGQISSEVPQNLSASRPQDRQFILSSKKLLLSDSGFYLCAWSVQTNQPQHFGDGTRLSIL.

This clonotype has only a few counts. V and J are TRBV24-1 and TRBJ2-1, with TRBD2 matching over 11 bases. Germline CDR1 KGHDR, CDR2 SFDVKD. The CDR3 sequence is 16 residues long. V gave up 4 bases and J gave up 7 bases; unmatched junction bases: 8. The CDR3 here is CATSDPGLAVRNEQFF. In DNA form, the CDR3 reads TGTGCCACCAGTGACCCGGGACTAGCGGTCAGAAATGAGCAGTTCTTC.

The rearrangement uses TRBV2 and TRBJ2-3; 8 bases fit TRBD2. This CDR3 comprises 14 residues. The junction had 4 bases not matched to a gene; V was cut back by 7 bases and J by 1 base. CDR1 is SNHLY, CDR2 FYNNEI, per germline. Here the CDR3 reads CASKPRGGTDTQYF. The DNA for the CDR3 is TGTGCCAGCAAGCCGCGGGGGGGCACAGATACGCAGTATTTT. Combining the CDR3 with reference TRBV2 and TRBJ2-3 gives the whole variable domain EPEVTQTPSHQVTQMGQEVILRCVPISNHLYFYWYRQILGQKVEFLVSFYNNEISEKSEIFDDQFSVERPDGSNFTLKIRSTKLEDSAMYFCASKPRGGTDTQYFGPGTRLTVL.